This T cell receptor beta chain was obtained from a study of T cells in tumors after PD-1 blockade (dated by TCRdb to about 2019). About the study as a whole: Exclusion criteria were prior checkpoint blockade, use of systemic immunosuppressants, or recent radiotherapy or other anti-cancer therapy within 4 weeks. Treatment consisted of either cemiplimab 350 mg every 2 weeks or pembrolizumab 200 mg every 3 weeks. Ongoing daily vismodegib 150 mg was also given to a subset of patients during anti-PD-1 treatment. On average, tumor samples had 25,000 to 30,000 TCR templates (range about 550-99,264) and 5,000 to 7,000 unique clonotypes, roughly 20-fold deeper than single-cell TCR sequencing. Using site-matched tumors from BCC or SCC patients sampled before and after anti-PD-1 therapy, the study carried out paired single-cell RNA and TCR sequencing. RECIST version 1.1 was used to evaluate clinical response. What the study reported, not specific to this receptor: Comparisons between pre- and post-treatment samples were the only ones where clonal replacement appeared, with none seen between two pre-treatment samples, a pattern that argues against artifacts from biopsy timing or location. Roughly 41% of tumor TCR clonotypes were detected in blood, and some novel exhausted tumor clones were observed in pre-treatment blood, which was taken as suggesting peripheral recruitment. Most exhausted CD8+ clones that expanded after therapy were novel clonotypes not detected before treatment, suggesting clonal replacement instead of reinvigoration of pre-existing clones. Where the novel T cell clones came from was not determined, and possible sources could include lymphoid organs or rare unexpanded clones inside the tumor or in the tumor periphery.

The time point label for this specimen denotes: before anti-PD-1 therapy. The tumor biopsies were site-matched, meaning the biopsies were taken from the same primary tumor before and after PD-1 blockade. Genomic DNA extracted from tumor biopsies or peripheral blood was used for bulk TCRbeta sequencing, with input ranging from about 550 ng to 6,004 ng. Leftover biopsy material went through bulk TCRbeta sequencing, with the goal of boosting sensitivity for rare clonotypes relative to single-cell TCR sequencing. Histologically proven advanced or metastatic basal or squamous cell carcinoma was present in all patients, all of whom were poor candidates for surgical resection. The basal cell carcinoma cohort was made up of more than 10 patients, and bulk tumor TCR sequencing was performed for 8 or 9 of these patients. Fresh biopsies were taken from the primary tumor site, and part of the biopsy material was kept in RNAlater for exome and bulk TCR sequencing.

The CDR3 runs 17 amino acids, cysteine and phenylalanine included. The sequence is cut down to CDR3 DNA, 51 bases in frame from base 1. Based on the germline V gene, the CDR1 and CDR2 sequences are LGHNA and YSLEER. Trimming removed 0 bases from V and 2 bases from J, leaving 14 bases between the germline ends. Judged by its sample share, this clone qualifies as medium-sized (0.01 to 0.1%). Its antigen remains unidentified. No base quality information exists; no much larger clone differs at one position. Deep TCRbeta sequencing was performed with the immunoSEQ platform. Per the source publication's procedure: Only productive rearrangements were exported from the immunoSEQ Analyzer for downstream analysis. A two-sided binomial test at Bonferroni-corrected P below 0.01 was used to call clones with significant expansion or contraction between timepoints. T cell phenotypes were assigned to bulk TCRbeta clonotypes by matching to single-cell RNA+TCR-seq clones sharing the same TCRbeta sequence. Tumor enrichment of a clone was calculated by dividing the clone's tumor frequency by the clone's PBMC frequency, both taken from bulk TCR sequencing. TCRs were grouped by GLIPH into specificity groups, defined as clusters of distinct TCRs likely recognizing common antigens via shared CDR3 motifs. This is the immuneACCESS table as TCRdb keeps it, with only in-frame sequences that have V and J called. A part of the clones is gone; compared with another copy, unresolved V genes explain less than half, and the rest is unexplained. The D gene and trimming were derived from the DNA, and the V and J assignments and clone size from that table. This sample gives roughly 12,000 clones in total; roughly 63% of them show up just once. Roughly 15% of the sample is in the top ten clones.

The clonotype originates from a human donor with basal cell carcinoma. Sequenced here: tumor tissue, sampled before anti-PD-1 treatment. The chain is encoded by TRBV4-3 joined to TRBJ2-1, with TRBD1 as a weak D call on 5 bases. The sequenced DNA is TGCGCCAGCAGCCAAGAAACGGGCTGGGGCGCCTACAATGAGCAGTTCTTC. This gives the protein CASSQETGWGAYNEQFF.